A selection of T cell receptor beta chains follows, all from one sample in a study of immune evolution from preneoplasia to lung adenocarcinoma. The table came from immunoSEQ multiplex PCR; TCRdb's copy has only in-frame clones and leaves some out. This table holds around 6,400 clones, more than 70% found once. Sequencing input: FFPE invasive lung adenocarcinoma tissue. The source is a person between 50 and 69 years old with lung adenocarcinoma. CDR3s include the opening cysteine and the closing phenylalanine or tryptophan. Each record gives: clone size, V gene, D gene, J gene, CDR3 length, CDR3 DNA, CDR3 protein. The D gene is left open where the match is weak. Clone size is stated in some rows and not others, as once, few, many or a class when expanded.

.	TRBV5-4	.	TRBJ1-2	15	TGTGCCAGCAGCTCCACTCAGGGGAGTACCTATGGCTACACCTTC	CASSSTQGSTYGYTF
.	TRBV6-1	.	TRBJ1-2	12	TGTGCCTCTCAAGGGGCCTTCTATGGCTACACCTTC	CASQGAFYGYTF
.	TRBV7-9	.	TRBJ2-3	14	TGTGCCAGCAGCTTAGGCGGGGCAACAGATACGCAGTATTTT	CASSLGGATDTQYF
.	TRBV6-1	.	TRBJ2-2	15	TGTGCCAGCAGTGGACAGGCTTGGGCCACCGGGGAGCTGTTTTTT	CASSGQAWATGELFF
.	TRBV7-6	.	TRBJ1-4	13	TGTGCCAGCAGCTTCAGGGCAGGGGAAAAACTGTTTTTT	CASSFRAGEKLFF
once	TRBV6-5	.	TRBJ1-4	14	TGTGCCAGCAGTACGAGGACCGGGGGTGAAAAACTGTTTTTT	CASSTRTGGEKLFF
.	TRBV9	.	TRBJ2-5	15	TGTGCCAGCAGCGTAGCCCCTGGGCGGCAAGAGACCCAGTACTTC	CASSVAPGRQETQYF
.	TRBV27	TRBD1	TRBJ2-2	15	TGTGCCAGCAGTTACCGGACAGGGTACACCGGGGAGCTGTTTTTT	CASSYRTGYTGELFF
.	TRBV19	TRBD2	TRBJ2-2	15	TGTGCCAGTAGATACCTGCCGGGAGGCACCGGGGAGCTGTTTTTT	CASRYLPGGTGELFF
.	TRBV29-1	TRBD1	TRBJ1-1	14	TGCAGCGCCGGGGGGGGGACAGGCGACACTGAAGCTTTCTTT	CSAGGGTGDTEAFF
.	TRBV6-5	TRBD1	TRBJ1-2	15	TGTGCCAGCAGTTACAATCAGGACAGGACCCATGGCTACACCTTC	CASSYNQDRTHGYTF
.	TRBV4-1	TRBD2	TRBJ2-5	19	TGCGCCAGCAGCCGGAAGAGTAGCGGGAGGGATGTTGGGCAAGAGACCCAGTACTTC	CASSRKSSGRDVGQETQYF
.	TRBV29-1	.	TRBJ1-2	13	TGCAGCGTTGAAGACGGGGGGGCGCTTGGCTACACCTTC	CSVEDGGALGYTF
.	TRBV7-9	.	TRBJ2-2	16	TGTGCCAGCAGCTTAGCGCAGGCAGGAGGGACCGGGGAGCTGTTTTTT	CASSLAQAGGTGELFF
.	TRBV2	.	TRBJ2-7	13	TGTGCCAGCAGTGGGCAGGGCGAGGGGGAGCAGTACTTC	CASSGQGEGEQYF
.	TRBV6-1	.	TRBJ1-5	15	TGTGCCAGCATTAAAGGGTGGGGCACGGTGGAGCCCCAGCATTTT	CASIKGWGTVEPQHF
once	TRBV19	.	TRBJ1-3	16	TGTGCCAGTGTCCCACGGGGTCTTACCTCTGGAAACACCATATATTTT	CASVPRGLTSGNTIYF
.	TRBV14	.	TRBJ2-7	15	TGTGCCAGCAGCCACGCAGGGTTCGCGTGGGTAGAGCAGTACTTC	CASSHAGFAWVEQYF
.	TRBV28	.	TRBJ1-4	13	TGTGCCAGCAGTACGATGGGGGGTGAAAAACTGTTTTTT	CASSTMGGEKLFF
.	TRBV27	.	TRBJ2-3	15	TGTGCCAGCAGTTTATACGGGAGAGACACAGATACGCAGTATTTT	CASSLYGRDTDTQYF
.	TRBV5-8	TRBD1	TRBJ2-7	14	TGTGCCAGCAGCTTGTACGGGACAGGTAGCGAGCAGTACTTC	CASSLYGTGSEQYF
.	TRBV5-1	.	TRBJ2-5	19	TGCGCCAGCAGCTTCTCGGGGGCGCTGAGACTAGCTGCACGAGAGACCCAGTACTTC	CASSFSGALRLAARETQYF
.	TRBV2	.	TRBJ2-5	15	TGTGCCAGCTCGATGGGGGGTGGAGGGCAAGAGACCCAGTACTTC	CASSMGGGGQETQYF
.	TRBV5-1	TRBD2	TRBJ2-2	16	TGCGCCAGCAGCTTGGGACTAGCGGGAGCTCTCGGGGAGCTGTTTTTT	CASSLGLAGALGELFF
.	TRBV4-1	.	TRBJ1-4	15	TGCGCCAGCAGCCAACAAAAGGGCTACAATGAAAAACTGTTTTTT	CASSQQKGYNEKLFF
.	TRBV19	TRBD1	TRBJ1-2	15	TGTGCCAGTAGTAATTCTGGGACAGCCGACTATGGCTACACCTTC	CASSNSGTADYGYTF
.	TRBV2	TRBD2	TRBJ2-7	15	TGTGCCAGCAGTGGGGTGGGACTAGCGGCGTACGAGCAGTACTTC	CASSGVGLAAYEQYF
.	TRBV29-1	TRBD1	TRBJ1-2	13	TGCAGCGTTGGTACCACAGGGGTCTCCGGCTACACCTTC	CSVGTTGVSGYTF
once	TRBV4-1	TRBD1	TRBJ1-1	15	TGCGCCAGCAGCCAAGAGACAGGGATGAACACTGAAGCTTTCTTT	CASSQETGMNTEAFF
.	TRBV6-1	TRBD1	TRBJ1-3	15	TGTGCCAGCAGTGACACAGGGGGCGGTGGAAACACCATATATTTT	CASSDTGGGGNTIYF
.	TRBV2	.	TRBJ2-7	12	TGTGCCAGCAGTACAGACTCCTACGAGCAGTACTTC	CASSTDSYEQYF
.	TRBV6-1	TRBD2	TRBJ2-7	15	TGTGCCAGCAGTGAAAGAGCGGGGAGCTCCTACGAGCAGTACTTC	CASSERAGSSYEQYF
.	TRBV5-4	TRBD1	TRBJ2-4	12	TGTGCCAGCAGCATGGACCGGGACAGCCAGTACTTC	CASSMDRDSQYF
.	TRBV27	.	TRBJ2-7	15	TGTGCCAGCAGCTCCCGACCGGGCCCAGAGTACGAGCAGTACTTC	CASSSRPGPEYEQYF
few	TRBV7-2	.	TRBJ2-1	14	TGTGCCAGCAGCCCGGGGGTGCAGCTCAATGAGCAGTTCTTC	CASSPGVQLNEQFF
.	TRBV5-4	TRBD1	TRBJ2-5	15	TGTGCCAGCAGCATGCCTCGACAGGGGAGAGAGACCCAGTACTTC	CASSMPRQGRETQYF
once	TRBV20-1	.	TRBJ2-1	11	TGCAGTGCCATGTTATCGGGTGAGCAGTTCTTC	CSAMLSGEQFF
.	TRBV5-1	TRBD1	TRBJ1-4	17	TGCGCCAGCAGCAGGGCGGGGGACAGGGCATCTAATGAAAAACTGTTTTTT	CASSRAGDRASNEKLFF
.	TRBV6-1	TRBD2	TRBJ2-3	16	TGTGCCAGCAGTGGACTAGCGGGCTTAGAGACAGATACGCAGTATTTT	CASSGLAGLETDTQYF
.	TRBV5-1	TRBD1	TRBJ2-7	17	TGCGCCAGCAGACCCTGGACAGGAACTAGGAGCTCCTACGAGCAGTACTTC	CASRPWTGTRSSYEQYF
.	TRBV4-1	.	TRBJ1-1	13	TGCGCCAGCAGCCTGAGATCCTACACTGAAGCTTTCTTT	CASSLRSYTEAFF
.	TRBV7-9	.	TRBJ2-3	14	TGTGCCAGCAGCTTAGGGGTTACGACAGATACGCAGTATTTT	CASSLGVTTDTQYF
.	TRBV7-6	.	TRBJ2-1	14	TGTGCCAGCAGCTTAGACAACGTACGCAATGAGCAGTTCTTC	CASSLDNVRNEQFF
once	TRBV4-1	.	TRBJ2-7	13	TGCGCCAGCAGCCTAGCGGACTCCTACGAGCAGTACTTC	CASSLADSYEQYF
.	TRBV7-2	.	TRBJ2-1	13	TGTGCCAGCCCACGAGCTTGGGACAATGAGCAGTTCTTC	CASPRAWDNEQFF
.	TRBV28	.	TRBJ2-7	14	TGTGCCAGCAGTTCGTATCGGATTCGGCGAGAGCAGTACTTC	CASSSYRIRREQYF
.	TRBV29-1	.	TRBJ2-7	12	TGCAGCGTCGAGCTAGGCAACTACGAGCAGTACTTC	CSVELGNYEQYF
few	TRBV15	TRBD2	TRBJ2-1	15	TGTGCCACCAGCAGAGATAGCGGGAGTGTGAGTGAGCAGTTCTTC	CATSRDSGSVSEQFF
.	TRBV30	TRBD2	TRBJ2-7	15	TGTGCCTGGGCCGGACTAGCGGGAGTTCGTCACGAGCAGTACTTC	CAWAGLAGVRHEQYF
.	TRBV25-1	.	TRBJ2-7	13	TGTGCCAGCAGTGAGGGGGATTCGGGGGAGCAGTACTTC	CASSEGDSGEQYF
.	TRBV6-1	TRBD2	TRBJ2-1	14	TGTGCCAGCAGTGAATACGGGGGGTCAAGAGAGCAGTTCTTC	CASSEYGGSREQFF